This T cell receptor (beta chain) derives from a study of a mutant IDH1 vaccine in newly diagnosed glioma. Across the whole study: Eight vaccinations were given in weeks 1, 3, 5, 7, 11, 15, 19 and 23. A roughly 62% male, about 38% female split and a mean age of about 44 years characterized treated patients. Earlier therapy was either radiotherapy, temozolomide, or both, and most got both.

Data came from immunoSEQ multiplex PCR; TCRdb stores just in-frame clones and leaves some out. The sample consists of tens of thousands of clones, roughly nine tenths of them appearing once. The table lists this clone with a count of one. What it recognizes is unknown. Time point given: week 5, during vaccination. Doses consisted of 300 ug of mutant IDH1 20-mer peptide each, paired with topical imiquimod. This TCR was recovered from a woman between 50 and 59 years old with glioma. Sequencing was performed on PBMCs, taken from a glioma patient whose treatment included an IDH1 peptide vaccine.

CDR3 in amino acids: CASSPSDYEQYF. The CDR3 DNA is TGTGCCAGCAGCCCGTCGGACTACGAGCAGTACTTC. The V call is TRBV9, the J call TRBJ2-7, with no clear D. This CDR3 region has 12 residues. Germline loops: CDR1 SGDLS, CDR2 YYNGEE. Trimming removed 4 bases from V and 3 bases from J, with 8 bases in between.